This TCR beta chain was identified in a study of cytomegalovirus exposure and HLA in healthy donors. PCR employed 60 Vbeta and 13 Jbeta primers. Repertoires were generated with immunoSEQ multiplex PCR, while TCRdb's copy carries only in-frame clones and drops some. The data hold 100,000 to 120,000 clones, with around four fifths observed a single time. Whole-study results and caveats: A later analysis reportedly found fewer N-insertions in an Asian-associated ancestry cluster than the roughly 680-donor mean. V segments that were indistinguishable, TRBV6-2 and TRBV6-3 among them, were omitted from analysis. Within a later analysis, the majority of CMV-associated TCR beta chains appeared HLA-restricted. Reported performance of the classifier showed diagnosis of cytomegalovirus status with high specificity and sensitivity.

Between the trimmed V and J ends, which lost 0 bases and 4 bases, there was a span of 8 bases. The CDR3 totals 14 residues. The germline V gene encodes CDR1 MRHNA and CDR2 SNTAGT. This clone was seen a few times. Its cognate antigen is unknown. The receptor's source is a woman aged 35 to 49 in good health and CMV-seropositive. The chain joins TRBV6-4 to TRBJ2-3, with unresolved D. Sequenced material: PBMCs. The CDR3 nucleotides are TGTGCCAGCAGTGACTCCTTAGAGGCAGATACGCAGTATTTT. Its protein is CASSDSLEADTQYF.